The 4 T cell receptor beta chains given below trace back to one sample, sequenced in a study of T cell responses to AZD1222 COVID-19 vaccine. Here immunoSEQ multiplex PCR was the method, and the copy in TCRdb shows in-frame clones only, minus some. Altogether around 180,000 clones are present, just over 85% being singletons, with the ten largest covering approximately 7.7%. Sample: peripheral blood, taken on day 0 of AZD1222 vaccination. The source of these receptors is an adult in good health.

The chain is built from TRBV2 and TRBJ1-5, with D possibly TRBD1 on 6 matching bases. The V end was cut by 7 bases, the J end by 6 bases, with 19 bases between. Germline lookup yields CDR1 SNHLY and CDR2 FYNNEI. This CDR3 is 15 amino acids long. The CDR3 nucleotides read TGTGCCAGCATCTTGGAACAGGGAGTTAGTCAGCCCCAGCATTTT. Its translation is CASILEQGVSQPQHF.

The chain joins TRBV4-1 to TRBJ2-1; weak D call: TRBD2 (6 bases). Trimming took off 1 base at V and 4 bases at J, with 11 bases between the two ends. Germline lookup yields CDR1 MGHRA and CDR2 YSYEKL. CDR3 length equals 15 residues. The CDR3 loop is CASSQALASYNEQFF. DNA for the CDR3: TGCGCCAGCAGCCAAGCCCTAGCGTCGTACAATGAGCAGTTCTTC.

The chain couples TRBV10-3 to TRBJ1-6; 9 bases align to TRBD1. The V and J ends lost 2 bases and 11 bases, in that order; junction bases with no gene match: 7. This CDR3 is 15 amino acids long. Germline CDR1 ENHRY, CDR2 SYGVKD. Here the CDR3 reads CAISEATGGRAPLHF. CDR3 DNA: TGTGCCATCAGTGAGGCGACAGGGGGTAGGGCACCCCTCCACTTT.

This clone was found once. The CDR3 protein is CASSFGNQPQHF. CDR3 nucleotides: TGTGCCAGCAGCTTCGGCAATCAGCCCCAGCATTTT. This chain connects TRBV5-8 to TRBJ1-5; D is undetermined. The CDR3 length is 12 residues. V was trimmed by 2 bases and J by 2 bases, leaving 2 bases between them. Germline V gives CDR1 SGHTS, CDR2 YDEGEE.